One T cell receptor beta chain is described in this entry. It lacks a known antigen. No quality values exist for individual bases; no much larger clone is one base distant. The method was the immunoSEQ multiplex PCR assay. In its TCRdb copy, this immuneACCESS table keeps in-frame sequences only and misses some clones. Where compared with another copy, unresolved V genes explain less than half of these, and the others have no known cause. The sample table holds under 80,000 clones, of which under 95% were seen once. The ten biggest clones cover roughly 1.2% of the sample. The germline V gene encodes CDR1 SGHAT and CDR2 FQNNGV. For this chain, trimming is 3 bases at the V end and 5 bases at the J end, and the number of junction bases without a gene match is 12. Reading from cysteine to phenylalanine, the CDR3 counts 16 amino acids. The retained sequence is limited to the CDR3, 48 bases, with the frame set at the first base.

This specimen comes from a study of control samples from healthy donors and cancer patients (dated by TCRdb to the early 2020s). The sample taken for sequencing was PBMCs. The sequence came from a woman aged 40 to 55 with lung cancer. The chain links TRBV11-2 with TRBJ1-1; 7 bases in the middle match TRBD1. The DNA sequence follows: TGTGCCAGCAGCTTCCCAAGACAGGGTGGGTTAACTGAAGCTTTCTTT. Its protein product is CASSFPRQGGLTEAFF.